Shown below are 13 T cell receptor beta chains from a single sample sequenced in a study of blood T cell repertoires in COVID-19. The repertoire was sequenced with immunoSEQ multiplex PCR; TCRdb's copy has only in-frame clones and lacks some. The sample shows 120,000 to 150,000 clones, around 86% of them seen only once. Sequencing was done on a sample of peripheral blood. The source is a man aged 45 to 65 who had recovered from COVID-19.

The V and J genes are TRBV6-1 and TRBJ1-5; no clear D gene. The germline V gene encodes CDR1 MNHNS and CDR2 SASEGT. The CDR3 runs to 15 residues. V was pared by 3 bases and J by 0 bases, with 9 bases between. CDR3 nucleotide sequence: TGTGCCAGCAGTGAGAGGGCGTATAGCAATCAGCCCCAGCATTTT. It translates to CASSERAYSNQPQHF.

On this clone itself: A read error may produce the germline difference seen at one junction end. Here the CDR3 reads CASSFGQGAVGELFF. CDR3 coding DNA: TGTGCTAGCAGCTTCGGACAGGGGGCGGTCGGGGAGCTGTTTTTT. The rearrangement joins TRBV7-7 to TRBJ2-2; 11 bases fit TRBD1. The CDR3 has 15 residues. Germline CDR1 reads SSHAT; CDR2 reads FNYEAQ (reference sequence). Supplemented by reference TRBV7-7 and TRBJ2-2, the full variable domain reads GAGVSQSPRYKVTKRGQDVTLRCDPISSHATLYWYQQALGQGPEFLTYFNYEAQPDKSGLPSDRFSAERPEGSISTLTIQRTEQRDSAMYRCASSFGQGAVGELFFGEGSRLTVL.

The chain uses TRBV11-3 and TRBJ2-5; 13 bases line up with TRBD2. V was pared by 0 bases and J by 5 bases, with 3 bases of the junction left unmatched. Germline lookup yields CDR1 SGHNT and CDR2 YENEEA. The CDR3 sequence is 16 residues long. The CDR3, as DNA: TGTGCCAGCAGCTTAGAAGGGACTAGCGGGGACGAGACCCAGTACTTC. The encoded protein is CASSLEGTSGDETQYF.

V is TRBV9 and J is TRBJ2-7; D not resolved. Germline CDR1 is SGDLS and CDR2 is YYNGEE. Trimming left V 4 bases short and J 4 bases short, with 12 bases between. CDR3 length: 13 amino acids. CDR3: CASSRTDTYEQYF. CDR3 in DNA: TGTGCCAGCAGCCGAACAGATACTTACGAGCAGTACTTC.

The V and J genes are TRBV5-4 and TRBJ2-1; 10 bases agree with TRBD1. Per germline, CDR1 SGHNT and CDR2 YYREEE (reference sequence). The CDR3 loop spans 14 amino acids. After removal of 4 bases from V and 3 bases from J, the junction contained 1 base not matched to a gene. Written as DNA, the CDR3 is TGTGCCAGCAGCCGGACAGGGGGCTACAATGAGCAGTTCTTC. Protein sequence: CASSRTGGYNEQFF.

The chain couples TRBV4-1 to TRBJ2-4; 7 bases match TRBD2. The CDR3 sequence is 14 residues long. From germline, CDR1 is MGHRA and CDR2 YSYEKL. Trimming took 0 bases from V and 9 from J; bases not matched to a gene: 5. In DNA, the CDR3 is TGCGCCAGCAGCCAAGAGGCGGGGGTACGCATTCAGTACTTC. It codes for CASSQEAGVRIQYF.

The chain is built from TRBV30 and TRBJ2-7; D possibly corresponds to TRBD2 (6 bases). Trimming took 4 bases from V and 0 from J, leaving 19 bases between them. This CDR3 contains 16 residues. CDR1 and CDR2 (germline): GTSNPN, SVGIG (reference sequence). For the CDR3, the DNA is TGTGCCTGGACTCGAGGAGGTGGGGGGTCCTCCTACGAGCAGTACTTC. This gives the protein CAWTRGGGGSSYEQYF. Supplemented by reference TRBV30 and TRBJ2-7, the full variable domain reads SQTIHQWPATLVQPVGSPLSLECTVEGTSNPNLYWYRQAAGRGLQLLFYSVGIGQISSEVPQNLSASRPQDRQFILSSKKLLLSDSGFYLCAWTRGGGGSSYEQYFGPGTRLTVT.

The rearrangement uses TRBV5-1 and TRBJ1-1; TRBD1 matches 7 bases. This CDR3 is 14 amino acids long. The trim removed 1 base at V and 6 bases at J, leaving 6 bases unmatched. Germline V gene lookup returns CDR1 SGHRS and CDR2 YFSETQ. The CDR3 reads CASSLRQGDSEAFF. Here the CDR3 DNA reads TGCGCCAGCAGCTTGCGGCAGGGGGACTCTGAAGCTTTCTTT.

V is TRBV5-1 and J is TRBJ2-3, with TRBD2 matching 10 bases. This CDR3 contains 16 residues. Germline CDR1 is SGHRS and CDR2 is YFSETQ. V gave up 4 bases and J gave up 2 bases; unmatched junction bases: 7. As DNA, the CDR3 is TGCGCCAGCAGCCCCATAGCGGGGGGAGCCACAGATACGCAGTATTTT. This translates into CASSPIAGGATDTQYF.

The chain recombines TRBV7-2 with TRBJ2-4; a possible D gene is TRBD1 (5 bases). CDR1 and CDR2 (germline): SGHTA, FQGNSA. The germline V and J ends were trimmed by 5 bases and 0 bases, with 14 bases remaining between them. The CDR3 spans 16 residues. CDR3 DNA: TGTGCCAGCAGCCGCGACAGAGAAACAGCCAAAAACATTCAGTACTTC. Amino acids: CASSRDRETAKNIQYF.

V gene TRBV6-5 combines with J gene TRBJ2-7; TRBD1 matches at 11 bases. J lost 2 bases, V lost 2 bases, and 2 bases had no gene match. Germline V CDR1 and CDR2: MNHEY, SVGAGI. CDR3 length: 15 residues. The CDR3 sequence: CASSYGGQGAYEQYF. In DNA, the CDR3 is TGTGCCAGCAGTTACGGGGGACAGGGGGCCTACGAGCAGTACTTC.

J is TRBJ1-5 and V is TRBV6-5; D is ambiguous. Between the trimmed V and J ends, which lost 7 bases and 4 bases, there was a span of 17 bases. The germline gives CDR1 MNHEY, CDR2 SVGAGI. CDR3 length: 15 amino acids. CDR3 sequence (DNA): TGTGCCAGCAAGAGCTTCGTGACGGGGAATCAGCCCCAGCATTTT. Translating it yields CASKSFVTGNQPQHF.

The chain is built from TRBV7-9 and TRBJ2-7; 7 bases align to TRBD1. Germline V gives CDR1 SEHNR, CDR2 FQNEAQ (reference sequence). CDR3 length equals 15 residues. Unmatched junction bases numbered 12, after V lost 3 bases and J lost 7 bases. Written as DNA, the CDR3 is TGTGCCAGCAGCTTGATAGGAACAGGGGCGGAAGAGCAGTACTTC. Encoded protein: CASSLIGTGAEEQYF.